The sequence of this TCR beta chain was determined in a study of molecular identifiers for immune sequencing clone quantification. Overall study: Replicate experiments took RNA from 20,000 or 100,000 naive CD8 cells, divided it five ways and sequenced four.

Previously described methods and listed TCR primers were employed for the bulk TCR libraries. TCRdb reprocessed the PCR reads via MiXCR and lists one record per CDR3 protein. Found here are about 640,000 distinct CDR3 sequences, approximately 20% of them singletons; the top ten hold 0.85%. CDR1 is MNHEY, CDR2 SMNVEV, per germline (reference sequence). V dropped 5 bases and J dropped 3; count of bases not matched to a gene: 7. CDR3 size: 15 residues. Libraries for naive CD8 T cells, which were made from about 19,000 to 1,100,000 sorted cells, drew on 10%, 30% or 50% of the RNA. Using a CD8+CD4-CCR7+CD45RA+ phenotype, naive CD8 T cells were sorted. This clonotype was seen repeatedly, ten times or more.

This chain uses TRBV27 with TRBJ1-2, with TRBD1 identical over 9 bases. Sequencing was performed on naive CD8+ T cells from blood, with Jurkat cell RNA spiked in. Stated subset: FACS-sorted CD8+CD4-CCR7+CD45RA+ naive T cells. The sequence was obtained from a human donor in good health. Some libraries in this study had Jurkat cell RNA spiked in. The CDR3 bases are TGTGCCAGCAGTCCCACAGGGGGCTGGGACTATGGCTACACCTTC. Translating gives CASSPTGGWDYGYTF.